The entry below describes one T cell receptor (beta chain). What it binds is unknown. One end of the junction varies from germline; a read error may be responsible. The data were taken from a study of T cell responses to AZD1222 COVID-19 vaccine. The study's findings and limits: Close to half of spike-specific TCRs reportedly recognize unmutated variant regions. Mostly white British, mostly female donors; authors suggested clonal diversity may be underestimated. Regions 160-218 and 743-854 held dominance among vaccine-associated CD4 TCRs, which spanned spike.

Only in-frame clones appear in the TCRdb table, and some are missing; sequencing was by immunoSEQ multiplex PCR. The sample contains hundreds of thousands of clones, around 93% of which appear only once. Germline-derived CDR1 and CDR2 are SNHLY and FYNNEI. There are 14 residues in the CDR3. The starting material was peripheral blood, obtained 28 days after the second AZD1222 dose. This chain connects TRBV2 to TRBJ2-2, with D unclear. This TCR was recovered from an adult who received the AZD1222 COVID-19 vaccine. CDR3 protein: CASREVRNTGELFF. The CDR3 DNA follows: TGTGCCAGCAGGGAAGTTCGGAACACCGGGGAGCTGTTTTTT.